The sequence of this TCR beta chain was determined in a study of blood T cell repertoires in COVID-19 (dated by TCRdb to the early 2020s). Background on the whole study: Collaborator samples came from the United States, Italy and Spain and covered acute and convalescent phases of COVID-19. HLA class I and class II types, where available, came from metadata supplied by the sample provider rather than from assay-based typing. A freely available public database, intended as a resource for researchers studying the immune response to SARS-CoV-2, is where the repertoires were released. Sample metadata almost always included a de-identified subject ID, COVID-19 status, age in years and sex. The material from the prospective study consisted of cDNA or gDNA derived from T cells, B-cell-depleted T cells, or PBMCs. Deeply sampled blood TCRbeta repertoires from subjects exposed to, actively infected with, or recovered from COVID-19 were included in the dataset. Samples were obtained from the ongoing ImmuneRACE study (first 160 participants) and from 1,000 to 1,500 subjects provided by 6 global collaborators.

The immunoSEQ Assay, a bias-controlled multiplex PCR, was used to amplify TCRbeta CDR3 regions from genomic DNA. Under the source paper's analysis protocol: Within the assay, amplification of reference gene primers was used to estimate how many nucleated cells each sample contained. To quantify the absolute abundance of each unique TCRbeta CDR3 rearrangement, sequence reads were collapsed and filtered. For each sample, productive Simpson clonality was calculated as the square root of Simpson's diversity index over productive rearrangements. What TCRdb holds here is the immuneACCESS table cut down to in-frame rearrangements. Part of the clones is not present; checked against another copy, under half of the missing clones reflect an unresolved V gene, and the others are unexplained. V, J and clone size reflect that table, while D and trimming were determined from the DNA. The sample data list over 200,000 clones, and about three quarters of these were observed just once. More than 2.5% of the sample comes from the top ten.

This clone was observed a few times. Its antigen is not yet known. Per-nucleotide qualities are absent, and no much larger clonotype sits a single base away. Whole blood was collected in K2EDTA tubes by collaborating institutions according to the institutions' own protocols. Collaborator samples were shipped for TCRbeta analysis as frozen whole blood, isolated PBMCs, or DNA extracted from either sample type. On the study overall, not on this receptor specifically: Clinical and demographic metadata were provided uncurated, with the amount varying by source and participant.

From cysteine to phenylalanine, the CDR3 is 11 amino acids long. Here the CDR3 DNA is all that survives: 33 bases in frame from base 1. The germline V gene encodes CDR1 DFQATT and CDR2 SNEGSKA (reference sequence). Compared with germline, V lacks 3 bases and J lacks 14 bases; bases without a gene match: 3. Sequencing input: peripheral blood. The rearrangement joined TRBV20-1 to TRBJ1-6, with 8 central nucleotides matching TRBD1. The origin of this receptor is an elderly woman with acute or convalescent COVID-19. The DNA sequence follows: TGCAGTGCTAGGGACAGGGCATCCCTCCACTTT. The encoded protein is CSARDRASLHF.